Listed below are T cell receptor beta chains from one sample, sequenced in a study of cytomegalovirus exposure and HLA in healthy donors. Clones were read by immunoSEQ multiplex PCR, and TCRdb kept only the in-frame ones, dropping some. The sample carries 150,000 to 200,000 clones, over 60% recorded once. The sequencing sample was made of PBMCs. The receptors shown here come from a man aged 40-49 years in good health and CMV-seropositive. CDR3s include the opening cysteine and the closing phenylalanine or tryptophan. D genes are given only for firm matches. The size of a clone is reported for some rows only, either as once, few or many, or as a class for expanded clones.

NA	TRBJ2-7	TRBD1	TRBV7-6	TGTGCCAGCAGCTTACAAGACAGGGGTTACGAGCAGTACTTC	CASSLQDRGYEQYF
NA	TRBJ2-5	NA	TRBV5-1	TGCGCCAGCAGTCCCGGGGGGACCCAGTACTTC	CASSPGGTQYF
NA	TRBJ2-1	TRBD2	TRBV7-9	TGTGCCAGCAGCTTAGTGGGCCTTAGCGGGAGCTCCTACAATGAGCAGTTCTTC	CASSLVGLSGSSYNEQFF
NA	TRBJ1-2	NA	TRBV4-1	TGCGCCAGCAGCCAAGAAACAGCCGACTACACCTTC	CASSQETADYTF
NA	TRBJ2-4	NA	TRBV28	TGTGCCAGCAGTTTATCAGGCCCTCTAGCCAAAAACATTCAGTACTTC	CASSLSGPLAKNIQYF
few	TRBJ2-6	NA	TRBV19	TGTGCCAGTAGTTGGAGCTCTGGGGCCAACGTCCTGACTTTC	CASSWSSGANVLTF
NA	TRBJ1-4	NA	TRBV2	TGTGCCAGCAGTCCCATTCAACAGGGACGTGAAAAACTGTTTTTT	CASSPIQQGREKLFF
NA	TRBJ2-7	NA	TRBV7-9	TGTTCCAGCATCTCCCCCAGGCGGGGTTACGAGCAGTACTTC	CSSISPRRGYEQYF
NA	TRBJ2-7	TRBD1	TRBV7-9	TGTGCCAGCAGCTTAGTGGGACAGAGTTACGAGCAGTACTTC	CASSLVGQSYEQYF
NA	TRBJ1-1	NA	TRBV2	TGTGCCAGCAGTCTTAGTCGGGGTGAAGCTTTCTTT	CASSLSRGEAFF
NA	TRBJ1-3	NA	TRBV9	TGTGCCAGCACCCTAGGACAGTCCTCTGGAAACACCATATATTTT	CASTLGQSSGNTIYF
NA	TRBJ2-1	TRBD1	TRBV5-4	TGTGCCAGCAGCCACAAGGGACAGGGAGACAATGAGCAGTTCTTC	CASSHKGQGDNEQFF
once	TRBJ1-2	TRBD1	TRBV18	TGTGCCAGCTCACCAGGACAGGGTGTAGTCGGCTACACCTTC	CASSPGQGVVGYTF
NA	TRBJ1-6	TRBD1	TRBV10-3	TGTGCCACCTCAACGGGACAGGGGAATTCACCCCTCCACTTT	CATSTGQGNSPLHF
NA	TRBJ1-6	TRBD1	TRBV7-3	TGTGCCAGCAGCTTACGACAGGGGGACTCACCCCTCCACTTT	CASSLRQGDSPLHF
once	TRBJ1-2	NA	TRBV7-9	TGTGCCAGCAGCTTATCAGGACGGGGCTATGGCTACACCTTC	CASSLSGRGYGYTF
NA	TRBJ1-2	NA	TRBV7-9	TGTGCCAGCAGTTATGGACACCAACTTAACTATGGCTACACCTTC	CASSYGHQLNYGYTF
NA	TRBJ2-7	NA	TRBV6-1	TGTGCCAGCTTAACTCAAGCCTACGAGCAGTACTTC	CASLTQAYEQYF
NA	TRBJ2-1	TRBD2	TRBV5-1	TGCGCCAGCAGCTTGGAAGGGACTAGCTATGAGCAGTTCTTC	CASSLEGTSYEQFF
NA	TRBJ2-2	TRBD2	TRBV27	TGTGCCAGCAGGTCGAGAGGGCGGGGGAGCACCGGGGAGCTGTTTTTT	CASRSRGRGSTGELFF
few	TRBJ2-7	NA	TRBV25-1	TGTGCCAGCAGTGAAGGCGCTAGCGCCTCCTACGAGCAGTACTTC	CASSEGASASYEQYF
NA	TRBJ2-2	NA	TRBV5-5	TGTGCCAGCAGCGCCCTCGCGGGGACCGGGGAGCTGTTTTTT	CASSALAGTGELFF
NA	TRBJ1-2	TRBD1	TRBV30	TGTGCCTGGAGGCCACCCGGACAGGGTGGCAACTATGGCTACACCTTC	CAWRPPGQGGNYGYTF
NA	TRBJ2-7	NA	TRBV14	TGTGCCAGCAGCCGGCCCCCCCGCTACGAGCAGTACTTC	CASSRPPRYEQYF
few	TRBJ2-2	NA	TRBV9	TGTGCCAGCAGCGTAAGAAGCCCCACCGGGGAGCTGTTTTTT	CASSVRSPTGELFF
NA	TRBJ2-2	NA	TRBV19	TGTGCCAGTAGTATTCGGTCAGGACAAAACACCGGGGAGCTGTTTTTT	CASSIRSGQNTGELFF
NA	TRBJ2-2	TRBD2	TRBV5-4	TGTGCCAGCAGCTTTGATAGCGGGAGATCCGGGGAGCTGTTTTTT	CASSFDSGRSGELFF
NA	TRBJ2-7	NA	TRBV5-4	TGTGCCAGCAGCACCTACTACGAGCAGTACTTC	CASSTYYEQYF
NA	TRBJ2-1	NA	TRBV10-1	TGCGCCAGCAGTGAATGGGTTAGCGAGGAGCAGTTCTTC	CASSEWVSEEQFF
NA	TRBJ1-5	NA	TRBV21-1	TGTGCCAGCAGCACCCCCGGCCGGGACAGGGGGCTTATTAGCAATCAGCCCCAGCATTTT	CASSTPGRDRGLISNQPQHF
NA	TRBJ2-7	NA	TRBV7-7	TGTGCCAGCAGCTTAGGGGTACAGGGATACGAGCAGTACTTC	CASSLGVQGYEQYF
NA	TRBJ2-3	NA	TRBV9	TGTGCCAGCAGCGTAGCGGCGGGCGAGACAGATACGCAGTATTTT	CASSVAAGETDTQYF
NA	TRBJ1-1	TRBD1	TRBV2	TGTGCCAGCAGTGGACAGGGAAGGAACACTGAAGCTTTCTTT	CASSGQGRNTEAFF
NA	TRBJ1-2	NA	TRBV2	TGTGCCAGCAGTGACAGAAACTATGGCTACACCTTC	CASSDRNYGYTF
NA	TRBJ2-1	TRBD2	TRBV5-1	TGCGCCAGCAGCTTAGGTCTAGCGGGTCCCGGTGAGCAGTTCTTC	CASSLGLAGPGEQFF
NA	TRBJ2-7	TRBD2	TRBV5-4	TGTGCCAGCAGACCACCCGGGACTAGCGGGAGACCCTACGAGCAGTACTTC	CASRPPGTSGRPYEQYF
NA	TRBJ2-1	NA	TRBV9	TGTGCCAGCAGCCCCTACAGCGGATCTTACAATGAGCAGTTCTTC	CASSPYSGSYNEQFF
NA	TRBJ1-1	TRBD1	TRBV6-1	TGTGCCAGCAGTGCGGACAGGGGGCTGGCTGAAGCTTTCTTT	CASSADRGLAEAFF
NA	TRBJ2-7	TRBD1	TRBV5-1	TGCGCCAGCAGCTTGGTTTCCACAGGGGGCCGGTACGAGCAGTACTTC	CASSLVSTGGRYEQYF
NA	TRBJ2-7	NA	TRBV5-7	TGTGCCAGCAGCGGGACTGTCTACGAGCAGTACTTC	CASSGTVYEQYF
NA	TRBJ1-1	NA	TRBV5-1	TGCGCCAGCAGCTTGACTTTCCTGAACACTGAAGCTTTCTTT	CASSLTFLNTEAFF
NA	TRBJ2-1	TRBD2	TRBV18	TGTGCCAGCTCGCCGGGAACTAGCGGGAATGAGCAGTTCTTC	CASSPGTSGNEQFF
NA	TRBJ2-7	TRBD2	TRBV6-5	TGTGCCAGCAGCCTAGCGGGAGGAAGCTCCTACGAGCAGTACTTC	CASSLAGGSSYEQYF
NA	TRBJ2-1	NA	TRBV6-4	TGTGCCAGCAGTGACTCGATACTAGGACCCGTCTACAATGAGCAGTTCTTC	CASSDSILGPVYNEQFF
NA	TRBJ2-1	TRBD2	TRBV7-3	TGTGCCAGCAGCTTATCGGGACTACCCAATGAGCAGTTCTTC	CASSLSGLPNEQFF